This T cell receptor (beta chain) was captured in a study of blood T cell repertoires in COVID-19 (dated by TCRdb to about 2020). Broadly, across the study: Collaborator samples came from the United States, Italy and Spain and covered acute and convalescent phases of COVID-19. The material from the prospective study consisted of cDNA or gDNA derived from T cells, B-cell-depleted T cells, or PBMCs. Deeply sampled blood TCRbeta repertoires from subjects exposed to, actively infected with, or recovered from COVID-19 were included in the dataset. The repertoires were made available in a free public database intended to serve as a resource for research on the immune response to SARS-CoV-2. The samples were drawn from the first 160 participants of the ongoing ImmuneRACE study and from some 1,300 subjects provided by 6 global collaborators. The sample metadata nearly always contained a de-identified subject ID, COVID-19 status, age in years and sex. HLA class I and class II types, where available, came from metadata supplied by the sample provider rather than from assay-based typing.

General findings and caveats noted by the study authors: How much clinical and demographic metadata was included differed by source and by participant, and the metadata was provided uncurated.

Relative to germline, V is missing 7 bases and J is missing 6 bases, with 8 bases of the junction outside any gene match. Including the terminal cysteine and phenylalanine, the CDR3 comprises 14 residues. This entry keeps only the CDR3 DNA: 42 bases, framed from base 1. CDR1 is given as MNHNY and CDR2 as SVGAGI, both from the germline V gene (reference sequence). Samples from volunteer blood donors who had recovered from COVID-19 were contributed by a second Seattle source. The collaborating institutions used their own protocols to collect whole blood in K2EDTA tubes. Collaborator samples were shipped for TCRbeta analysis as frozen whole blood, isolated PBMCs, or DNA extracted from either sample type. The immunoSEQ Assay, a bias-controlled multiplex PCR, was used to amplify TCRbeta CDR3 regions from genomic DNA. The study's own analysis went as follows. The number of nucleated cells in each sample was estimated from the amplification of reference gene primers within the assay. To quantify the absolute abundance of each unique TCRbeta CDR3 rearrangement, sequence reads were collapsed and filtered. For each sample, productive Simpson clonality was calculated by taking the square root of Simpson's diversity index across productive rearrangements. TCRdb's version of the immuneACCESS table is confined to in-frame rearrangements and falls short of the full clone set. An unresolved V gene accounts for under half of the shortfall where checked; the remainder is of unknown origin. Clone size and V and J calls were adopted from that table, with D and trimming inferred from the DNA. For this sample there are under 300,000 clones; about four fifths appear just once. The ten biggest clones cover approximately 1.8% of the sample.

To note about this clone: The antigen this receptor binds is unknown. Qualities for individual bases were not recorded, and no much larger clone is one base off.

The chain links TRBV6-6 with TRBJ2-2; 7 junctional bases match TRBD1. Sequencing was carried out using peripheral blood. The TCR sequence derives from a man younger than 40 who had recovered from COVID-19. The CDR3 sequence is CASIPGGSSGELFF. The nucleotides are TGTGCCAGCATTCCAGGGGGTAGTTCCGGGGAGCTGTTTTTT.